The T cell receptor beta chain described here comes from a study of technical replicates of blood from several donors. V was pared by 0 bases and J by 7 bases, with 7 bases between. There are 12 residues in the CDR3. The germline V gene has CDR1 SGHDT and CDR2 YYEEEE. TCRdb keeps only in-frame clones here, not all; method: immunoSEQ multiplex PCR. The table records roughly 80,000 clones, under 95% of them present only once. The receptor's source is a human donor in good health. This chain uses TRBV5-6 with TRBJ1-1, with D hard to call. The sample was T cells isolated from PBMCs. The CDR3 nucleotides read TGTGCCAGCAGCTTGGTTAGCGTTGAAGCTTTCTTT. This encodes CASSLVSVEAFF.